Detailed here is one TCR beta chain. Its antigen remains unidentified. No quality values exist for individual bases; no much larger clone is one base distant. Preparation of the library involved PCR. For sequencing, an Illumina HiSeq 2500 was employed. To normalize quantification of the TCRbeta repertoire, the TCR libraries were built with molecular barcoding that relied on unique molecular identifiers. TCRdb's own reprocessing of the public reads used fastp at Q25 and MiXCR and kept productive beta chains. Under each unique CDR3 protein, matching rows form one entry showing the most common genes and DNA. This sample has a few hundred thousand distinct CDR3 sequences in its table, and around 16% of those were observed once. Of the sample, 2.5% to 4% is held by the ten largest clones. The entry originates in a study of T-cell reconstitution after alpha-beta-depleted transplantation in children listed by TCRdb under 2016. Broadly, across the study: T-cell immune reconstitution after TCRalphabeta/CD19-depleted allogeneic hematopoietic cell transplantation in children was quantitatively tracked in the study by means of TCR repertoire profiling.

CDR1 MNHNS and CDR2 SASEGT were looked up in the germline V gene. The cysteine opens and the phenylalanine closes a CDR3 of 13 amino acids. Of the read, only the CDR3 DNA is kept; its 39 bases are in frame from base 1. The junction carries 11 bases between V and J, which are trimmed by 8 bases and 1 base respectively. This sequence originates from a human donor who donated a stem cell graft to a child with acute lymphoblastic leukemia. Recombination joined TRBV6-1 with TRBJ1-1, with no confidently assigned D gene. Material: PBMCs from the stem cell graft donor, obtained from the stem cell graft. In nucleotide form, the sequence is TGTGCCAGCCAGGACCGGCCGAACACTGAAGCTTTCTTT. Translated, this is CASQDRPNTEAFF.